The 18 T cell receptor beta chains listed next were all sequenced from one sample in a study of T cells in tuberculosis. Sequencing was performed with immunoSEQ multiplex PCR; in TCRdb, only in-frame clones are kept and a portion is missing. The profile shows about 35,000 clones, approximately 93% of them singletons. Time point meaning: new active TB diagnosis, blood taken before or within 7 days of starting treatment. This material consisted of PBMCs, taken at tuberculosis diagnosis. The receptors were sampled from an adult with tuberculosis.

This sequence joins TRBV19 and TRBJ1-2, with D tentatively TRBD1 (6 bases). This CDR3 comprises 14 residues. From germline, CDR1 is LNHDA and CDR2 SQIVND (reference sequence). Trimming took 3 bases from V and 4 from J, leaving 12 bases between them. In DNA form, the CDR3 reads TGTGCCAGTAGTATTCGGCAGGGGAGCTATGGCTACACCTTC. Residues: CASSIRQGSYGYTF.

This rearrangement joins TRBV28 to TRBJ2-1; TRBD1 is a possible D gene (5 bases). Germline-derived CDR1 and CDR2 are MDHEN and SYDVKM. V shed 6 bases and J shed 3 bases, with 12 bases lying between them. CDR3 length: 14 amino acids. The CDR3 coding sequence is TGTGCCAGCAGAGACCGACAGAGCTACAATGAGCAGTTCTTC. Protein: CASRDRQSYNEQFF.

This chain uses TRBV7-9 with TRBJ2-7; 8 nucleotides line up with TRBD1. The germline gives CDR1 SEHNR, CDR2 FQNEAQ (reference sequence). This CDR3 spans 14 amino acids. The V and J ends lost 5 bases and 7 bases, in that order; junction bases with no gene match: 10. CDR3 coding DNA: TGTGCCAGCAGCCCTAGACAGGGGCCCGGGGAGCAGTACTTC. This sequence encodes CASSPRQGPGEQYF.

This rearrangement joins TRBV28 to TRBJ2-7, with D perhaps matching TRBD1 (5 bases). CDR1 is MDHEN and CDR2 is SYDVKM in the germline V gene. The CDR3 runs 14 residues. Trimming stripped 3 bases from V and 7 bases from J, with 16 bases between. In nucleotides, the CDR3 is TGTGCCAGCAGTTTGGCAAGGGGCACGCGAGAGCAGTACTTC. Protein sequence: CASSLARGTREQYF.

This clone occurred a few times. V and J are TRBV21-1 and TRBJ1-2. TRBV21-1 has pseudogene status. There are 16 residues in the CDR3. The CDR3 bases are TGTGCCAGCAGCAAAGCGCTCGGGGAGCGGGACTATGGCTACACCTTC. Residues: CASSKALGERDYGYTF.

This clone was found once. This sequence joins TRBV29-1 and TRBJ1-1; 11 nucleotides align to TRBD1. The trim removed 4 bases at V and 3 bases at J, leaving 10 bases unmatched. From germline, CDR1 is SQVTM and CDR2 ANQGSEA. CDR3 length equals 16 residues. CDR3 region: CSVVEGTGGADTEAFF. The DNA of the CDR3 is TGCAGCGTTGTTGAGGGGACAGGGGGAGCGGACACTGAAGCTTTCTTT.

The chain combines TRBV10-3 with TRBJ2-3, with 8 bases aligning to TRBD2. CDR3 size: 16 residues. The V and J ends lost 0 bases and 5 bases, in that order; junction bases with no gene match: 7. Germline loops: CDR1 ENHRY, CDR2 SYGVKD. The CDR3 loop is CAISESRGGRGDTQYF. The CDR3 nucleotides read TGTGCCATCAGTGAGTCTCGGGGGGGCCGGGGAGATACGCAGTATTTT.

In this sample, this clone turned up once. This rearrangement joins TRBV7-2 to TRBJ2-3; D possibly corresponds to TRBD2 (6 bases). Looked up from germline, CDR1 is SGHTA and CDR2 is FQGNSA. This CDR3 has 14 residues. The ends were cut back, 5 bases at V and 6 bases at J, with 15 bases in the middle. CDR3 residues: CASSPGLFSDTQYF. The CDR3 nucleotides read TGTGCCAGCAGCCCAGGACTATTCAGCGATACGCAGTATTTT.

The chain joins TRBV4-1 to TRBJ2-1; a possible D gene is TRBD2 (5 bases). CDR3 length equals 13 residues. Germline CDR1 reads MGHRA; CDR2 reads YSYEKL. The germline V and J ends were trimmed by 5 bases and 8 bases, with 13 bases remaining between them. The CDR3 loop reads CASSYEPRDEQFF. The CDR3, as DNA: TGCGCCAGCAGCTACGAACCGCGGGATGAGCAGTTCTTC.

The V and J genes are TRBV4-1 and TRBJ2-1; 7 bases match TRBD1. The ends lost 5 bases at V and 1 base at J; junction bases unmatched: 11. CDR3 size: 17 residues. Germline V gene data show CDR1 as MGHRA and CDR2 as YSYEKL. This CDR3 is CASSFRDSRLSYNEQFF. Written as DNA, the CDR3 is TGCGCCAGCAGCTTCCGGGACAGCCGATTATCCTACAATGAGCAGTTCTTC.

The chain couples TRBV29-1 to TRBJ2-7; D is perhaps TRBD1 (6 bases). Germline V gene data show CDR1 as SQVTM and CDR2 as ANQGSEA. The V end lost 6 bases, the J end lost 2 bases, and 17 bases lay between the germline ends. This CDR3 has 14 residues. The DNA for the CDR3 is TGCAGCGTGCGCCCGGACAGCCTAACCTACGAGCAGTACTTC. Amino acids: CSVRPDSLTYEQYF.

CDR3 coding DNA: TGCGCCAGCAGCCCTGACAGGCCCTATGGCTACACCTTC. This sequence encodes CASSPDRPYGYTF. This chain links TRBV5-1 with TRBJ1-2, with D perhaps TRBD1 (6 bases). V was trimmed by 4 bases and J by 4 bases, leaving 11 bases between them. Germline V CDR1 and CDR2: SGHRS, YFSETQ. There are 13 residues in the CDR3.

The rearrangement links TRBV7-8 to TRBJ1-5; 7 positions agree with TRBD1. Germline V lookup: CDR1 SGHVS, CDR2 FQNEAQ. This CDR3 is built from 15 residues. V trimming: 6 bases; J trimming: 3 bases; junction bases outside the gene matches: 8. Here the CDR3 DNA reads TGTGCCAGCAGTGGCGGACAGGTATACAATCAGCCCCAGCATTTT. It is translated as CASSGGQVYNQPQHF.

This clone was detected once. The rearrangement joins TRBV2 to TRBJ2-5, with D possibly TRBD1 on 6 matching bases. V was pared by 6 bases and J by 7 bases, with 24 bases between. The CDR3 totals 16 residues. Per germline, CDR1 SNHLY and CDR2 FYNNEI. The CDR3 DNA reads as TGTGCCAGCAGCCCGACACCCCTTATAGTAGGGGGGACCCAGTACTTC. Encoded protein: CASSPTPLIVGGTQYF.

This clone appeared a few times. The gene calls are TRBV19 and TRBJ1-6, with D possibly matching TRBD1 (5 bases). This CDR3 has 14 residues. The germline CDR1 and CDR2 sequences are LNHDA and SQIVND (reference sequence). V was cut by 2 bases and J by 10 bases, with 12 bases left in between. The chain's CDR3 is CASSITQAWSPLHF. CDR3 in DNA: TGTGCCAGTAGTATAACACAGGCGTGGTCACCCCTCCACTTT. Together with reference TRBV19 and TRBJ1-6, the CDR3 gives the full variable domain: DGGITQSPKYLFRKEGQNVTLSCEQNLNHDAMYWYRQDPGQGLRLIYYSQIVNDFQKGDIAEGYSVSREKKESFPLTVTSAQKNPTAFYLCASSITQAWSPLHFGNGTRLTVT.

The rearrangement uses TRBV5-6 and TRBJ2-7, with a possible D match to TRBD1 (6 bases). Trimming took 3 bases from V and 3 from J, leaving 13 bases between them. Germline CDR1 is SGHDT and CDR2 is YYEEEE. The CDR3 totals 14 residues. CDR3 in amino acids: CASSSGTSLYEQYF. CDR3 nucleotides: TGTGCCAGCAGCTCCGGGACAAGTCTCTACGAGCAGTACTTC.

The chain couples TRBV18 to TRBJ1-1; possibly TRBD1 for D (5 bases). CDR3 size: 14 residues. V gave up 3 bases and J gave up 3 bases, with 11 bases separating them. The germline V gene encodes CDR1 KGHSH and CDR2 LQKENI. This chain's CDR3 is CASSPPKQDTEAFF. The CDR3 DNA follows: TGTGCCAGCTCACCTCCCAAACAGGACACTGAAGCTTTCTTT.

The V call is TRBV28, the J call TRBJ1-5; no reliable D call. Germline V gives CDR1 MDHEN, CDR2 SYDVKM. Trimming cost V 6 bases and J 4 bases, with 10 bases left between them. The CDR3 covers 13 residues. CDR3 in DNA: TGTGCCAGCAGACCTGGCCTTAATCAGCCCCAGCATTTT. Its translation is CASRPGLNQPQHF.